This note documents a single T cell receptor beta chain sequence. The data are from a study of Tregs in tolerant kidney transplant recipients. CDR3 length equals 15 residues. Unstimulated regulatory T cells (CD4+CD25+CD127-), CD4+CD25- non-regulatory cells, CD4 and CD8 cells were FACS-sorted from thawed PBMCs. TCRdb's table, derived via immunoSEQ multiplex PCR, lists solely in-frame clones and lacks some. The data show about 120,000 clones, with roughly 93% seen just once and more than 0.5% held by the top ten. This receptor was taken from a human donor in good health. The specimen was CD4+ T cells from blood. This rearrangement joins TRBV21-1 to TRBJ1-4. TRBV21-1 is marked as a pseudogene. CDR3 loop: CASSTYREEGEKLFF. As DNA, the CDR3 is TGTGCCAGCAGCACCTACAGGGAGGAGGGTGAAAAACTGTTTTTT.